Sequencing of this T cell receptor beta chain was carried out in a study of blood T cell repertoires in COVID-19. Overall study: Sample material is recorded as cDNA or gDNA derived from T cells, B-cell-depleted T cells, or PBMCs.

TCRdb's table, derived via immunoSEQ multiplex PCR, lists solely in-frame clones and lacks some. The sample includes 250,000 or so clones, under 90% of them seen just once. CDR1 is MDHEN, CDR2 SYDVKM, per germline. The V gene lost 2 bases and the J gene lost 2 bases, with 14 bases spanning the gap. The CDR3 is made up of 16 amino acids. The chain uses TRBV28 and TRBJ2-3, with D perhaps TRBD2 (7 bases). Sequencing was performed on PBMCs or T cells enriched from blood (not recorded which). The sequence was collected from a woman between 35 and 50 years old who had been exposed to COVID-19. CDR3 protein: CASSLGSGGPTDTQYF. In DNA, the CDR3 is TGTGCCAGCAGTTTAGGCTCGGGGGGCCCCACAGATACGCAGTATTTT. The variable domain in full, completed from reference TRBV28 and TRBJ2-3, reads DVKVTQSSRYLVKRTGEKVFLECVQDMDHENMFWYRQDPGLGLRLIYFSYDVKMKEKGDIPEGYSVSREKKERFSLILESASTNQTSMYLCASSLGSGGPTDTQYFGPGTRLTVL.